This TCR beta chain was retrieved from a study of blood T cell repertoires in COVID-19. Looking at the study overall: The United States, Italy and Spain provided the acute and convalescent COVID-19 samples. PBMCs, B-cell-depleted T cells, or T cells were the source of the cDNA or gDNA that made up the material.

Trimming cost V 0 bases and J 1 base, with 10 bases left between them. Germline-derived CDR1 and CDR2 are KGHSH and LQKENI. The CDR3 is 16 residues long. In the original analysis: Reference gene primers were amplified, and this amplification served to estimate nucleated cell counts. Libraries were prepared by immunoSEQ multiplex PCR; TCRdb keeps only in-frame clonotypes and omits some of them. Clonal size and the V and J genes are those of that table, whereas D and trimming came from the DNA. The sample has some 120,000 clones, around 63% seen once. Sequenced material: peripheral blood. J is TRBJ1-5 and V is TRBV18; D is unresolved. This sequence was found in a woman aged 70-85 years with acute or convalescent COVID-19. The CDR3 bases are TGTGCCAGCTCACCACCGGGAGGAGGAAGCAATCAGCCCCAGCATTTT. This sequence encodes CASSPPGGGSNQPQHF.